Shown below are 8 T cell receptor beta chains from a single sample sequenced in a study of blood T cell repertoires in COVID-19. Libraries were prepared by immunoSEQ multiplex PCR; TCRdb keeps only in-frame clonotypes and omits some of them. The repertoire holds about 200,000 clones, with roughly 80% as singletons. The material sequenced was PBMCs or T cells enriched from blood (not recorded which). The source is a woman aged 45-65 years who had been exposed to COVID-19.

The chain has TRBV2 and TRBJ2-7; D uncertain. Trimming pared 8 bases from V and 3 bases from J, leaving 11 bases between. The CDR3 is 12 residues long. Germline CDR1 reads SNHLY; CDR2 reads FYNNEI. For the CDR3, the DNA is TGTGCCAGCCGAGTCCCCGACTACGAGCAGTACTTC. It specifies CASRVPDYEQYF. The full variable domain, with the rest looked up from reference TRBV2 and TRBJ2-7, is EPEVTQTPSHQVTQMGQEVILRCVPISNHLYFYWYRQILGQKVEFLVSFYNNEISEKSEIFDDQFSVERPDGSNFTLKIRSTKLEDSAMYFCASRVPDYEQYFGPGTRLTVT.

The rearrangement links TRBV19 to TRBJ2-1; D not resolved. This CDR3 is 15 amino acids long. CDR1 LNHDA and CDR2 SQIVND come from the germline V gene (reference sequence). Trimming stripped 1 base from V and 5 bases from J, with 12 bases between. CDR3 nucleotides: TGTGCCAGTAGTATAGCAGGTCGACGGAACAATGAGCAGTTCTTC. Translation: CASSIAGRRNNEQFF.

The genes are TRBV2 and TRBJ1-5, with D unclear. The CDR3 totals 12 residues. Germline-derived CDR1 and CDR2 are SNHLY and FYNNEI. Trimming stripped 6 bases from V and 7 bases from J, with 10 bases between. CDR3 sequence (DNA): TGTGCCAGCAGGCGCGGAGGGCAGCCCCAGCATTTT. Protein sequence: CASRRGGQPQHF.

The V and J genes are TRBV7-2 and TRBJ1-2, with D unclear. Germline V CDR1 and CDR2: SGHTA, FQGNSA. CDR3 length equals 13 residues. V lost 3 bases to trimming and J lost 5 bases, with 10 bases between them. The CDR3 nucleotides are TGTGCCAGCAGCTTCTACGCTCTATATGGCTACACCTTC. The encoded protein is CASSFYALYGYTF.

The chain links TRBV5-1 to TRBJ1-2; 7 bases match TRBD1. The CDR3 runs 15 residues. Germline lookup yields CDR1 SGHRS and CDR2 YFSETQ. The V segment lost 3 bases and the J segment 4 bases; nucleotides outside the gene matches: 9. DNA for the CDR3: TGCGCCAGCAGCTCGGGACCGGGACAGCTCTATGGCTACACCTTC. Protein sequence: CASSSGPGQLYGYTF.

CDR3 region: CSLREGRTGELFF. CDR3 coding DNA: TGCAGCCTCCGGGAGGGAAGAACCGGGGAGCTGTTTTTT. The rearrangement links TRBV29-1 to TRBJ2-2, with 8 bases fitting TRBD2. The CDR3 length is 13 residues. Losses at the gene ends were 8 bases for V and 5 bases for J; bases not matched to a gene: 7. Germline V gene sequence: CDR1 SQVTM, CDR2 ANQGSEA.

This clone appeared many times. The V gene is TRBV10-1, the J gene TRBJ2-1, with a weak D call TRBD1 (6 bases). Germline V gene data show CDR1 as WNHNN and CDR2 as SYGVQD (reference sequence). Trimming removed 3 bases at V and 2 bases at J, with 17 bases between. The CDR3 runs 17 residues. CDR3: CASSEWGRGIPYNEQFF. The CDR3 DNA follows: TGCGCCAGCAGTGAATGGGGGCGAGGGATCCCCTACAATGAGCAGTTCTTC.

The gene calls are TRBV6-5 and TRBJ2-7; 7 nucleotides align to TRBD1. In germline, CDR1 is MNHEY, CDR2 SVGAGI. CDR3 size: 13 residues. V lost 6 bases and J lost 4; bases outside the gene matches: 6. The CDR3 DNA follows: TGTGCCAGCAGCCAGGGGGACCTATACGAGCAGTACTTC. Protein: CASSQGDLYEQYF.